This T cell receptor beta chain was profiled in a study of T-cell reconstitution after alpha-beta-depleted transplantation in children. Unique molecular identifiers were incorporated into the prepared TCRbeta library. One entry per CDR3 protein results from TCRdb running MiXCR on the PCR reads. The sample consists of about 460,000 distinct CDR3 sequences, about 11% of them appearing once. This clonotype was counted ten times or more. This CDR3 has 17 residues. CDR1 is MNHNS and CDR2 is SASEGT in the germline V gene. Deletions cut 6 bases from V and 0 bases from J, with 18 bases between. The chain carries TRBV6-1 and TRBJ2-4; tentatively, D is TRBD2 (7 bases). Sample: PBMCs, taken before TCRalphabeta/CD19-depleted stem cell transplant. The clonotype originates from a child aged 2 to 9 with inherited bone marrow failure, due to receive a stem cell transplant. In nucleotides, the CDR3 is TGTGCCAGCAGCGTGCTGAGGGGGGGAATAGCCAAAAACATTCAGTACTTC. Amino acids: CASSVLRGGIAKNIQYF.